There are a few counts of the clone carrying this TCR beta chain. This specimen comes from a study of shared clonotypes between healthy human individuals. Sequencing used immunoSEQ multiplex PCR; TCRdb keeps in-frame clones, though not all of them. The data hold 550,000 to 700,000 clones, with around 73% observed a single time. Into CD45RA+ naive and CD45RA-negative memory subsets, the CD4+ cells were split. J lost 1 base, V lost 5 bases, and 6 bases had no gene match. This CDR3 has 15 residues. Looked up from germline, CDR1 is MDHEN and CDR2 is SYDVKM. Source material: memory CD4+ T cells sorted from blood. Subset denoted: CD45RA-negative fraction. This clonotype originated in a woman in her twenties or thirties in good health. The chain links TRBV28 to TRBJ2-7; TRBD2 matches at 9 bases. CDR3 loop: CASSNPSGKSYEQYF. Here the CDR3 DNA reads TGTGCCAGCAGTAACCCTAGCGGGAAATCCTACGAGCAGTACTTC.